The 20 T cell receptor beta chains below come from one sample, sequenced in a study of regulatory T cells in long-lasting Graves disease. Described time point: newly diagnosed GD, antithyroid drugs for less than 3 months. Construction of the TCR library relied on RNA isolated from PBMCs. Building of the TCR beta libraries involved iRepertoire HTBI primers and Arm-PCR of CDR3 regions. TCRdb called the multiplex PCR reads again in MiXCR, with one record for every CDR3 protein. The repertoire includes 600,000 to 650,000 distinct CDR3 sequences, 15% to 20% of them detected once, and about 17% sits in the top ten. These same data were also listed under a study on T cells in Graves' hyperthyroidism and ophthalmopathy.

Sequenced material: peripheral blood mononuclear cells (PBMCs), taken at new diagnosis, from a patient treated with antithyroid drugs. Every receptor here comes from a woman under 40 with Graves disease.

This clonotype was observed at least ten times. The chain couples TRBV7-9 to TRBJ1-1; TRBD1 matches at 7 bases. The CDR3 contains 14 residues. The junction had 2 bases not matched to a gene; V was cut back by 4 bases and J by 0 bases. Per germline, CDR1 SEHNR and CDR2 FQNEAQ (reference sequence). The CDR3 here is CASSSGTVNTEAFF. DNA of the CDR3: TGTGCCAGCAGCTCCGGGACAGTGAACACTGAAGCTTTCTTT.

The chain links TRBV7-2 to TRBJ2-1, with 9 positions matching TRBD2. The germline gives CDR1 SGHTA, CDR2 FQGNSA. V lost 2 bases to trimming and J lost 1 base; unmatched junction nucleotides: 6. The CDR3 totals 17 residues. As DNA, the CDR3 is TGTGCCAGCAGCTTACTCTTAGCGGGAGTGTCCTACAATGAGCAGTTCTTC. Its protein is CASSLLLAGVSYNEQFF. The complete variable domain, with remaining parts taken from reference TRBV7-2 and TRBJ2-1, reads GAGVSQSPSNKVTEKGKDVELRCDPISGHTALYWYRQSLGQGLEFLIYFQGNSAPDKSGLPSDRFSAERTGGSVSTLTIQRTQQEDSAVYLCASSLLLAGVSYNEQFFGPGTRLTVL.

This clonotype was seen repeatedly, ten times or more. The chain recombines TRBV9 with TRBJ1-1; 9 bases line up with TRBD1. Germline V gene data show CDR1 as SGDLS and CDR2 as YYNGEE. The trim removed 0 bases at V and 3 bases at J, leaving 3 bases unmatched. The CDR3 is made up of 15 amino acids. DNA for the CDR3: TGTGCCAGCAGCGTAGGGGACAGGGACGACACTGAAGCTTTCTTT. This encodes CASSVGDRDDTEAFF.

A remark on this clonotype: A read error may produce the germline difference seen at one junction end. The rearrangement links TRBV24-1 to TRBJ1-2, with D perhaps matching TRBD1 (5 bases). The germline gives CDR1 KGHDR, CDR2 SFDVKD. The CDR3 contains 14 residues. In DNA, the CDR3 is TGTGTCACCAGTGATCACAGGAAAACCTATGGCTACACCTTC. It yields the protein CVTSDHRKTYGYTF.

This clonotype was detected many times. This chain connects TRBV3-1 to TRBJ1-5; D is unresolved. The V gene lost 0 bases and the J gene lost 1 base, with 4 bases spanning the gap. CDR1 is LGHDT and CDR2 is YNNKEL in the germline V gene (reference sequence). The CDR3 runs 14 residues. The DNA for the CDR3 is TGTGCCAGCAGCCAAGAGACAAGCAATCAGCCCCAGCATTTT. This encodes CASSQETSNQPQHF.

This clonotype was counted ten times or more. CDR3 coding DNA: TGTGCCAGCAGAACTGGCGGTGGCAATTCACCCCTCCACTTT. It codes for CASRTGGGNSPLHF. The rearrangement links TRBV12-3 or TRBV12-4 to TRBJ1-6; D is undetermined. The ends were cut back, 6 bases at V and 7 bases at J, with 13 bases in the middle. CDR3 length: 14 residues.

In regard to this clonotype: This may arise from a read error, as a much more abundant clone is one base away. V usage is TRBV27 and J usage is TRBJ2-7; D perhaps matches TRBD2 (5 bases). The CDR3 runs 14 residues. CDR1 and CDR2 from the germline V gene are MNHEY and SMNVEV (reference sequence). V was pared by 3 bases and J by 7 bases, with 16 bases between. The CDR3 coding sequence is TGTGCCAGCAGTTTGAGTTCCCCTCCGGGGGAGCAGTACTTC. Encoded protein: CASSLSSPPGEQYF.

This clonotype has ten or more counts. The rearrangement joins TRBV3-1 to TRBJ2-7; TRBD2 aligns across 12 bases. From germline, CDR1 is LGHDT and CDR2 YNNKEL (reference sequence). J lost 7 bases, V lost 4 bases, and 5 bases had no gene match. The CDR3 spans 14 residues. The CDR3 is CASSRLAGVREQYF. The CDR3 DNA reads as TGTGCCAGCAGCCGACTAGCGGGAGTGAGAGAGCAGTACTTC.

Remarks on this clonotype: A far bigger clonotype differs at one base, so this is likely a read error. This sequence joins TRBV6-2 or TRBV6-3 and TRBJ1-1; tentative D call: TRBD1 (5 bases). Looked up from germline, CDR1 is MNHEY and CDR2 is SVGEGT. V was pared by 5 bases and J by 3 bases, with 16 bases between. This CDR3 has 15 residues. Here the CDR3 reads CASSARGQVDTEAFF. DNA for the CDR3: TGTGCCAGCAGTGCGCGGGGCCAGGTGGACACTGAAGCTTTCTTT.

This clonotype appeared a few times. The genes are TRBV30 and TRBJ2-1, with D uncertain. Trimming removed 4 bases from V and 5 bases from J, with 9 bases in between. The CDR3 totals 12 residues. CDR1 is GTSNPN, CDR2 SVGIG, per germline (reference sequence). In DNA, the CDR3 is TGTGCCTGGACCCGGGCCAACAATGAGCAGTTCTTC. Protein: CAWTRANNEQFF.

The genes are TRBV7-9 and TRBJ2-2; D perhaps matches TRBD2 (5 bases). The germline V gene encodes CDR1 SEHNR and CDR2 FQNEAQ (reference sequence). With 0 bases removed from V and 4 bases from J, the gap between germline ends came to 18 bases. The CDR3 totals 18 residues. Here the CDR3 DNA reads TGTGCCAGCAGCTTAGCGAGGGCTCTGGGAAAGAGCACCGGGGAGCTGTTTTTT. Protein: CASSLARALGKSTGELFF.

This clonotype was recorded once. A read error is the likely source, as a far larger clone sits one nucleotide away. The CDR3 DNA follows: TGTGCCGGCAGTGAAACCCGGGACCCAGCCTACGAGCAGTACTTC. Translating gives CAGSETRDPAYEQYF. This chain joins TRBV2 and TRBJ2-3, with D perhaps TRBD1 or TRBD2 (5 bases each). The J call is doubtful: the DNA matches TRBJ2-7 better. Germline CDR1 reads SNHLY; CDR2 reads FYNNEI. The CDR3 contains 15 residues.

This clonotype showed up many times. CDR3 nucleotide sequence: TGTGCCAGCAGCCTTCGAAGAATGGACAGGGGCCCCGAGCAGTACTTC. Translated: CASSLRRMDRGPEQYF. The chain carries TRBV28 and TRBJ2-7; 9 nucleotides align to TRBD1. The germline V gene encodes CDR1 MDHEN and CDR2 SYDVKM. V was pared by 6 bases and J by 6 bases, with 15 bases of the junction left unmatched. The length of the CDR3 is 16 residues.

This clonotype was recorded many times. The chain has TRBV20-1 and TRBJ2-7, with D perhaps matching TRBD1 or TRBD2 (5 bases each). Trimming removed 3 bases at V and 6 bases at J, with 9 bases between. This CDR3 spans 11 amino acids. CDR1 is DFQATT and CDR2 is SNEGSKA in the germline V gene (reference sequence). For the CDR3, the DNA is TGCAGTGCTAGGTCGGGGCTCGAGCAGTACTTC. It encodes CSARSGLEQYF.

In its sample, this clonotype was seen a few times. CDR3 sequence reads: CASRTAYTGDTIYF. In DNA form, the CDR3 reads TGTGCCAGTCGCACCGCCTATACGGGGGACACCATATATTTT. The chain is built from TRBV19 and TRBJ1-3; TRBD1 might be the D (5 bases). The CDR3 sequence is 14 residues long. The V and J ends lost 8 bases and 8 bases respectively, with 19 bases between them. CDR1 is LNHDA, CDR2 SQIVND, per germline (reference sequence).

This clonotype was counted at least ten times. This chain links TRBV10-3 with TRBJ1-4; D might be TRBD1 (5 bases). V was shortened by 2 bases and J by 0 bases, with 7 bases between the two germline ends. The CDR3 has 15 amino acids. Germline assignment: CDR1 ENHRY and CDR2 SYGVKD. In DNA form, the CDR3 reads TGTGCCATCAGTGAGGGGGCTGCAACTAATGAAAAACTGTTTTTT. Translating gives CAISEGAATNEKLFF.

This clonotype was picked up many times. This chain joins TRBV7-3 and TRBJ2-1, with a tentative D call TRBD1 (6 bases). Per germline, CDR1 SGHTA and CDR2 FQGTGA. The CDR3 is made up of 18 amino acids. The V and J ends lost 1 base and 2 bases respectively, with 18 bases between them. In nucleotides, the CDR3 is TGTGCCAGCAGCTTAAGATACACGGGCAGGGGCGCCTACAATGAGCAGTTCTTC. It encodes CASSLRYTGRGAYNEQFF.

Only a few counts were recorded for this clonotype. The V call is TRBV9, the J call TRBJ2-1; D is unclear. In germline, CDR1 is SGDLS, CDR2 YYNGEE. The CDR3 loop spans 14 amino acids. With 1 base removed from V and 8 bases from J, the gap between germline ends came to 13 bases. The CDR3 is CASSVQARGHEQFF. The CDR3, as DNA: TGTGCCAGCAGCGTACAAGCTCGAGGCCATGAGCAGTTCTTC.

This clonotype came up a few times. This chain uses TRBV4-1 with TRBJ1-5; no clear D gene. The CDR3 length is 18 residues. V was trimmed by 3 bases and J by 0 bases, leaving 18 bases between them. Germline V gene sequence: CDR1 MGHRA, CDR2 YSYEKL. This CDR3 is CASSHGRILTDSNQPQHF. The CDR3 bases are TGCGCCAGCAGCCACGGGAGGATCCTGACTGATAGCAATCAGCCCCAGCATTTT.

This clonotype has a count of ten or more. The V call is TRBV7-8, the J call TRBJ1-1; D might be TRBD1 (5 bases). The germline gives CDR1 SGHVS, CDR2 FQNEAQ. This CDR3 is 13 amino acids long. With 1 base removed from V and 6 bases from J, the gap between germline ends came to 9 bases. CDR3 in DNA: TGTGCCAGCAGCTTAGGCCGGGGCCCTGAAGCTTTCTTT. Its protein product is CASSLGRGPEAFF.